Listed below are T cell receptor beta chains from one sample, sequenced in a study of siplizumab effects on memory and regulatory T cells. The table came from immunoSEQ multiplex PCR; TCRdb's copy has only in-frame clones and leaves some out. This table has tens of thousands of clones, approximately 93% appearing once. The sample taken for sequencing was CD8+ T cells sorted from blood. Every receptor here comes from a human donor in good health. Each CDR3 is given with its conserved first and last residue. D genes are given only for firm matches. Expanded clones get a size class; other rows say once, few or many, or leave the size out.

d_call,clone_size,v_call,j_call,cdr3_nt,cdr3_aa
.,.,TRBV21-1,TRBJ2-5,TGTGCCAGCAGCAAAGGGACAGGCCACTTTTTGGAGACCCAGTACTTC,CASSKGTGHFLETQYF
TRBD1,.,TRBV19,TRBJ2-7,TGTGCCAGCCGGGACAGGCTGTACGAGCAGTACTTC,CASRDRLYEQYF
.,.,TRBV7-9,TRBJ1-2,TGTGCCAGCAGCGGGTCCGGGACGGGGAGCTATGGCTACACCTTC,CASSGSGTGSYGYTF
.,.,TRBV27,TRBJ1-1,TGTGCCAGCAGTTCCGCAGGGACCCCGGACACTGAAGCTTTCTTT,CASSSAGTPDTEAFF
.,.,TRBV7-9,TRBJ2-1,TGTGCCAGCAGCCCGCGGGACAGAAACAATGAGCAGTTCTTC,CASSPRDRNNEQFF
.,.,TRBV6-5,TRBJ2-7,TGTGCCAGCAGTTACTCGTCAGAGTTCTACGAGCAGTACTTC,CASSYSSEFYEQYF
.,.,TRBV9,TRBJ1-5,TGTGCCAGCAGCGTATCCGGCGCTTGGAATCAGCCCCAGCATTTT,CASSVSGAWNQPQHF
TRBD2,.,TRBV27,TRBJ2-5,TGTGCCAGCAGTTTAACGGCGGGAGGTTGGGAGACCCAGTACTTC,CASSLTAGGWETQYF
.,.,TRBV18,TRBJ2-7,TGTGCCAGCTCACCTAATGAGCTGTACGAGCAGTACTTC,CASSPNELYEQYF
.,.,TRBV13,TRBJ1-2,TGTGCCAGCAGCTCGACGGCTAACTATGGCTACACCTTC,CASSSTANYGYTF
.,once,TRBV7-9,TRBJ2-4,TGTGCCAGCAGCTTAGTGCGTGGGATCGCCAAAAACATTCAGTACTTC,CASSLVRGIAKNIQYF
.,.,TRBV28,TRBJ1-1,TGTGCCAGCAGTTTTATCAGGGGGAACACTGAAGCTTTCTTT,CASSFIRGNTEAFF
TRBD2,.,TRBV4-3,TRBJ2-1,TGCGCCAGTAGCCCCGGACTAGCGGGAAGCAATGAGCAGTTCTTC,CASSPGLAGSNEQFF
.,.,TRBV27,TRBJ2-7,TGTGCCAGCAGTTCATCACGGGCCTACGAGCAGTACTTC,CASSSSRAYEQYF
.,.,TRBV4-2,TRBJ2-3,TGTGCCAGCAGCCAAGTAGGGGCTAATGATACGCAGTATTTT,CASSQVGANDTQYF
.,once,TRBV7-9,TRBJ2-5,TGTGCCAGCAGCTTACCGCTGTGGGAGACCCAGTACTTC,CASSLPLWETQYF
.,.,TRBV11-2,TRBJ2-5,TGTGCCAGCAGCTTAGGACACCAGAACGGAGAGACCCAGTACTTC,CASSLGHQNGETQYF
TRBD1,once,TRBV4-1,TRBJ1-5,TGCGCCAGCAGCCAAGTGGAGCAGGGGGCTCAGCCCCAGCATTTT,CASSQVEQGAQPQHF
.,.,TRBV19,TRBJ1-1,TGTGCCAGTAGTATTCAGGGGAACACTGAAGCTTTCTTT,CASSIQGNTEAFF
TRBD1,.,TRBV30,TRBJ1-2,TGTGCCTGGGCGACCGGGACAGCTTATGGCTACACCTTC,CAWATGTAYGYTF
.,few,TRBV6-6,TRBJ2-1,TGTGCCAGCATTACAACAGGGATAGGCAATGAGCAGTTCTTC,CASITTGIGNEQFF
.,.,TRBV27,TRBJ2-3,TGTGCCAGCAGTCCACTGGCCCAGGGCACAGATACGCAGTATTTT,CASSPLAQGTDTQYF
.,once,TRBV10-2,TRBJ1-2,TGCGCCAGCAGTGATTCTGCAGGGGAGCCTGGCTACACCTTC,CASSDSAGEPGYTF
TRBD2,.,TRBV27,TRBJ2-7,TGTGCCAGCAGCCCAGGGACTACCGGCTACGAGCAGTACTTC,CASSPGTTGYEQYF
.,.,TRBV6-5,TRBJ2-5,TGTGCCAGCAGCCTCCATATCAGAGAGACCCAGTACTTC,CASSLHIRETQYF
TRBD1,.,TRBV5-6,TRBJ2-7,TGTGCCAGCAGCTTTAGGGACAGGGTGTGGGAGCAGTACTTC,CASSFRDRVWEQYF
.,.,TRBV7-9,TRBJ1-2,TGTGCCAGCAGCGCGAGATTTGAGAGGCATTATGGCTACACCTTC,CASSARFERHYGYTF
TRBD2,.,TRBV27,TRBJ2-2,TGTGCCAGCACCGTAGCGGGAGGGTCCAAGGAGCTGTTTTTT,CASTVAGGSKELFF
.,.,TRBV7-2,TRBJ1-1,TGTGCCAGCAGCTTAGGGGTGGAGGGTTTGGTTGAAGCTTTCTTT,CASSLGVEGLVEAFF
.,.,TRBV4-2,TRBJ1-2,TGTGCCAGCAGCCCCGATCTTAACTATGGCTACACCTTC,CASSPDLNYGYTF
TRBD1,.,TRBV7-9,TRBJ1-2,TGTGCCAGCAGCTTGGGAACAGGGGACGCACGCTATGGCTACACCTTC,CASSLGTGDARYGYTF
.,.,TRBV18,TRBJ1-1,TGTGCCAGCTCACCACTAGGGAACACTGAAGCTTTCTTT,CASSPLGNTEAFF
.,once,TRBV2,TRBJ2-7,TGTGCCAGCACCGCACTAGTTGACGAGCAGTACTTC,CASTALVDEQYF
.,.,TRBV30,TRBJ2-1,TGTGCCTGGAGTGGGGAGGAAGCGGTGTCCTACAATGAGCAGTTCTTC,CAWSGEEAVSYNEQFF
TRBD2,.,TRBV4-1,TRBJ2-1,TGCGCCAGCAGCCAAGATTCCGGACTAGCGGGTGGCAATGAGCAGTTCTTC,CASSQDSGLAGGNEQFF
.,.,TRBV7-9,TRBJ2-7,TGTGCCAGCAGCTTAGGTGGGACGGTATACGAGCAGTACTTC,CASSLGGTVYEQYF
.,.,TRBV7-9,TRBJ2-7,TGTGCCAGCAGCAGGGGTAGCTACGAGCAGTACTTC,CASSRGSYEQYF
TRBD2,once,TRBV4-2,TRBJ2-7,TGTGCCAGCAGCCAACCATACGGACTAGCGGGAGCCTACGAGCAGTACTTC,CASSQPYGLAGAYEQYF
TRBD2,.,TRBV10-2,TRBJ2-3,TGCGCCAGCAGGGGGACTAGCGGGGGAGTGGAAGATACGCAGTATTTT,CASRGTSGGVEDTQYF
.,.,TRBV6-5,TRBJ1-1,TGTGCCAGCAGTTACTCGCGAGGAAGAGAAGCTTTCTTT,CASSYSRGREAFF
.,.,TRBV5-1,TRBJ2-7,TGCGCCAGCAGCAACCGGGACACCCCCTACGAGCAGTACTTC,CASSNRDTPYEQYF
.,.,TRBV6-5,TRBJ1-2,TGTGCCAGCAGTGGTCCGGGCAGGGATACTGGCTACACCTTC,CASSGPGRDTGYTF
.,.,TRBV30,TRBJ1-1,TGTGCATGGAGGGAATTCCGGAACACTGAAGCTTTCTTT,CAWREFRNTEAFF
.,.,TRBV7-3,TRBJ2-1,TGTGCCAGCAGCTTAAGTGGGGAGTACAATGAGCAGTTCTTC,CASSLSGEYNEQFF